This T cell receptor (beta chain) was identified in a study of blood T cell repertoires in COVID-19. This clone was seen more than once but under ten times. The data were produced by immunoSEQ multiplex PCR, yet TCRdb's version contains in-frame clones alone and is incomplete. The table lists about 260,000 clones, 85% to 90% of them singletons, with about 4% in the top ten. Per germline, CDR1 ENHRY and CDR2 SYGVKD. V lost 6 bases and J lost 4; bases outside the gene matches: 7. This CDR3 is 14 amino acids long. The origin of this receptor is a woman aged 40 to 55 with acute or convalescent COVID-19. Sequenced input: peripheral blood. The rearrangement links TRBV10-3 to TRBJ1-2; 8 positions agree with TRBD1. In DNA form, the CDR3 reads TGTGCCATCAGGCCGACAGGGGCCGGCTATGGCTACACCTTC. Translation gives CAIRPTGAGYGYTF.